This T cell receptor (beta chain) stems from a study of cytomegalovirus exposure and HLA in healthy donors. As for the study in general: Researchers found that approximately 80% of a few hundred genotyped donors fell within the Caucasian-associated ancestry cluster. Points from the study as a whole: Highest at DRB1 and lowest at HLA-C, TCR association rates differed among HLA loci in a later analysis.

The germline gives CDR1 GTSNPN, CDR2 SVGIG (reference sequence). The CDR3 totals 13 residues. Trimming stripped 0 bases from V and 8 bases from J, with 13 bases between. The PCR contained 60 Vbeta and 13 Jbeta primers. Clones were read by immunoSEQ multiplex PCR, and TCRdb kept only the in-frame ones, dropping some. The data show about 120,000 clones, about 8% seen once. This clone was counted a few times. Antigen unknown. The gene calls are TRBV30 and TRBJ1-2, with D perhaps matching TRBD1 (6 bases). The specimen was PBMCs. This clonotype was sampled from a woman in her forties in good health and CMV-seropositive. The CDR3 spells CAWSVRGVEGYTF. The CDR3 nucleotides read TGTGCCTGGAGTGTCAGGGGCGTTGAGGGCTACACCTTC.